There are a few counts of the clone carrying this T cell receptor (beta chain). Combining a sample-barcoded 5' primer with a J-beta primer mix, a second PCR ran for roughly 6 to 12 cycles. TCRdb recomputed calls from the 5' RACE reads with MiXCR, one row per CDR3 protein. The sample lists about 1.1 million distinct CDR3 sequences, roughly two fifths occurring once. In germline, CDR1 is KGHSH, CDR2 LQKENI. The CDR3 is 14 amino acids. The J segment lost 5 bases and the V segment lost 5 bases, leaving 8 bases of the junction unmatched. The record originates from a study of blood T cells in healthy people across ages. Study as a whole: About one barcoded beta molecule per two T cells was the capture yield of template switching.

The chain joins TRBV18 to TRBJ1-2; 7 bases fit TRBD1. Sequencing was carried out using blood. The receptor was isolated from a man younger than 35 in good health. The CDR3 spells CASSEDRTLYGYTF. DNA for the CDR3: TGTGCCAGCTCAGAGGACAGGACTCTATATGGCTACACCTTC.